The T cell receptor beta chain described here comes from a study of T cell responses to AZD1222 COVID-19 vaccine. Sequenced by immunoSEQ multiplex PCR; TCRdb stores in-frame clones only, minus some. The profile covers 150,000 to 200,000 clones, with 85% to 90% appearing a single time and under 2% taken by the ten largest. Trimming stripped 3 bases from V and 6 bases from J, with 16 bases between. Germline V gene data show CDR1 as MNHEY and CDR2 as SVGAGI. This CDR3 has 15 amino acids. V and J are TRBV6-5 and TRBJ2-3; D tentatively reads TRBD1 or TRBD2 (5 bases each). This material consisted of peripheral blood, taken on day 0 of AZD1222 vaccination. The sequence was collected from an adult in good health. The CDR3 DNA is TGTGCCAGCAGTTATCGGCCGGAGTGGGGGGATACGCAGTATTTT. Its protein is CASSYRPEWGDTQYF.